The source of this T cell receptor beta chain is a study of T cell responses to AZD1222 COVID-19 vaccine. With 10 bases clipped from V and 5 bases from J, the junction kept 3 bases outside the gene matches. CDR3 size: 11 residues. Germline CDR1 LNHDA, CDR2 SQIVND (reference sequence). Sequencing was performed with immunoSEQ multiplex PCR; in TCRdb, only in-frame clones are kept and a portion is missing. Among more than 95,000 clones listed, around 87% were seen once. This clonotype originated in an adult in good health. The source was peripheral blood, collected on day 0 of AZD1222 vaccination. The rearrangement joins TRBV19 to TRBJ2-7, with 9 bases matching TRBD1. In nucleotides, the CDR3 is TGTGCCACCGGACAGGGGCACGAGCAGTACTTC. Its translation is CATGQGHEQYF.